Following are 28 T cell receptor beta chains from one sample sequenced in a study of blood T cells in healthy people across ages. A second about 6 to 12 cycle PCR used barcoded and J-beta primers. One entry per CDR3 protein, called by TCRdb with MiXCR from the 5' RACE reads. The sample holds around 1.7 million distinct CDR3 sequences, about 28% seen once. The sample comprised blood. The receptor source for this set is a woman in her twenties or thirties in good health.

The CDR3 is CASGLQATDTQYF. CDR3 nucleotide sequence: TGTGCCTCCGGGCTCCAGGCCACAGATACGCAGTATTTT. The chain has TRBV6-1 and TRBJ2-3; D gene ambiguous. The germline gives CDR1 MNHNS, CDR2 SASEGT. The V gene lost 11 bases and the J gene lost 2 bases, with 14 bases spanning the gap. The length of the CDR3 is 13 residues.

This clonotype appeared a few times. The chain employs TRBV9 and TRBJ1-6; 9 bases map to TRBD1. The CDR3 has 15 residues. CDR1 is SGDLS and CDR2 is YYNGEE in the germline V gene. V shed 4 bases and J 10 bases; nucleotides not matched to a gene: 9. Written as DNA, the CDR3 is TGTGCCAGCAGCTTGAGACGGGACAGGGACTCACCCCTCCACTTT. Its protein is CASSLRRDRDSPLHF.

V gene TRBV11-2 combines with J gene TRBJ2-5; 7 bases line up with TRBD2. V shed 3 bases, J shed 2 bases, and the junction held 3 bases outside the gene matches. CDR1 and CDR2 (germline): SGHAT, FQNNGV. The CDR3 covers 14 residues. The CDR3 loop is CASSFEGGQETQYF. In DNA form, the CDR3 reads TGTGCCAGCAGCTTCGAGGGAGGGCAAGAGACCCAGTACTTC.

The DNA for the CDR3 is TGCAGTGCTAGAGAGTCCTCCGGGACGAGCGACAATGAGCAGTTCTTC. This encodes CSARESSGTSDNEQFF. V gene TRBV20-1 combines with J gene TRBJ2-1; D possibly matches TRBD1 or TRBD2 (5 bases each). The germline V gene has CDR1 DFQATT and CDR2 SNEGSKA (reference sequence). Trimming removed 0 bases at V and 5 bases at J, with 17 bases between. The CDR3 contains 16 residues.

The table lists this clonotype with a count of one. The V and J genes are TRBV6-1 and TRBJ2-7; a weak D match, TRBD2 (6 bases). Between the trimmed V and J ends, which lost 4 bases and 2 bases, there was a span of 12 bases. The CDR3 is 14 residues long. Looked up from germline, CDR1 is MNHNS and CDR2 is SASEGT. In nucleotides, the CDR3 is TGTGCCAGCAGTGGAGCGGGTAGACCCTACGAGCAGTACTTC. It codes for CASSGAGRPYEQYF.

This chain connects TRBV28 to TRBJ2-3; no firm D call. The CDR3 covers 12 residues. V was cut by 1 base and J by 5 bases, with 4 bases left in between. Germline V CDR1 and CDR2: MDHEN, SYDVKM. The CDR3 is CASSLFIDTQYF. Written as DNA, the CDR3 is TGTGCCAGCAGTTTATTCATAGATACGCAGTATTTT.

This clonotype occurred a few times. The chain uses TRBV4-1 and TRBJ2-3; a possible D gene is TRBD2 (5 bases). The CDR3 length is 16 residues. CDR1 and CDR2 from the germline V gene are MGHRA and YSYEKL. The V end was cut by 0 bases, the J end by 0 bases, with 10 bases between. CDR3 in amino acids: CASSQEQAVSTDTQYF. The DNA for the CDR3 is TGCGCCAGCAGCCAAGAGCAAGCGGTTAGCACAGATACGCAGTATTTT.

This clonotype was picked up a small number of times. The chain is built from TRBV25-1 and TRBJ1-2, with 7 bases fitting TRBD1. This CDR3 comprises 12 residues. From germline, CDR1 is MGHDK and CDR2 SYGVNS. V trimming: 3 bases; J trimming: 11 bases; junction bases outside the gene matches: 6. The CDR3 DNA reads as TGTGCCAGCAGTGACCCGACAGGGCTATACACCTTC. Translated, it gives CASSDPTGLYTF.

This clonotype came up many times. The rearrangement uses TRBV4-3 and TRBJ2-5; a weak D match, TRBD2 (5 bases). Germline CDR1 and CDR2: LGHNA and YSLEER. The CDR3 totals 13 residues. The ends were cut back, 4 bases at V and 5 bases at J, with 11 bases in the middle. The CDR3 protein is CASSRERLETQYF. In DNA, the CDR3 is TGCGCCAGCAGCCGGGAGAGGTTGGAGACCCAGTACTTC.

This chain joins TRBV5-1 and TRBJ2-7; no clear D. The CDR3 runs to 12 residues. Trimming left V 5 bases short and J 2 bases short, with 8 bases between. Germline V gene data show CDR1 as SGHRS and CDR2 as YFSETQ. The CDR3 nucleotides are TGCGCCAGCAGGGATAGTGCCTACGAGCAGTACTTC. As protein: CASRDSAYEQYF.

This clonotype has ten or more counts. V and J are TRBV10-3 and TRBJ2-3; the D call may be TRBD1 or TRBD2 (5 bases each). The CDR3 spans 14 residues. The germline V gene encodes CDR1 ENHRY and CDR2 SYGVKD. V lost 0 bases to trimming and J lost 6 bases, with 10 bases between them. This CDR3 reads CAISESGEMDTQYF. CDR3 in DNA: TGTGCCATCAGTGAGTCGGGGGAGATGGATACGCAGTATTTT.

This chain joins TRBV9 and TRBJ1-4, with D unclear. Germline V CDR1 and CDR2: SGDLS, YYNGEE. The CDR3 spans 16 residues. The V and J ends lost 2 bases and 2 bases respectively, with 13 bases between them. The CDR3 loop is CASSVSGGATNEKLFF. CDR3 DNA: TGTGCCAGCAGCGTGAGCGGTGGCGCGACTAATGAAAAACTGTTTTTT.

This clonotype occurred a few times. This chain connects TRBV2 to TRBJ2-1; TRBD2 matches at 14 bases. Germline assignment: CDR1 SNHLY and CDR2 FYNNEI. The CDR3 contains 16 residues. V was clipped by 8 bases and J by 8 bases; unmatched bases: 11. CDR3 nucleotides: TGTGCCAGCGCCTCCGCGGGACTAGCGGGAGAGTATGAGCAGTTCTTC. It codes for CASASAGLAGEYEQFF.

This clonotype was observed a handful of times. At one boundary the junction diverges from the germline segment, which might be a read error. V gene TRBV11-2 combines with J gene TRBJ2-3, with D perhaps matching TRBD1 or TRBD2 (6 bases each). The CDR3 has 13 residues. Germline CDR1 reads SGHAT; CDR2 reads FQNNGV. As DNA, the CDR3 is TGTGCCGGCAGCTTGGGGGGCGCAGATACGCAGTATTTT. Protein: CAGSLGGADTQYF.

The rearrangement links TRBV3-1 to TRBJ2-5; 8 bases map to TRBD2. Germline values: CDR1 LGHDT, CDR2 YNNKEL (reference sequence). The trim removed 0 bases at V and 8 bases at J, leaving 14 bases unmatched. This CDR3 has 17 amino acids. The CDR3 spells CASSQDRGGWGMRTQYF. In DNA, the CDR3 is TGTGCCAGCAGCCAAGATCGGGGGGGTTGGGGGATGCGAACCCAGTACTTC.

The J gene is TRBJ2-3, the V gene TRBV7-9; tentative D call: TRBD1 (7 bases). Germline CDR1 reads SEHNR; CDR2 reads FQNEAQ (reference sequence). This CDR3 contains 16 residues. V was cut by 5 bases and J by 7 bases, with 22 bases left in between. The CDR3 sequence: CASSAGWGDSGNTQYF. The CDR3, as DNA: TGTGCCAGCAGCGCCGGGTGGGGGGACAGTGGAAATACGCAGTATTTT.

The V call is TRBV20-1, the J call TRBJ2-3, with D perhaps matching TRBD2 (7 bases). Per germline, CDR1 DFQATT and CDR2 SNEGSKA (reference sequence). The CDR3 totals 15 residues. Trimming shortened V by 1 base and J by 2 bases, and 13 bases separated the two germline ends. Written as DNA, the CDR3 is TGCAGTGCTAGAGTGGCGGGGGCCAACACAGATACGCAGTATTTT. Its translation is CSARVAGANTDTQYF.

This clonotype was seen many times. The chain employs TRBV12-3 or TRBV12-4 and TRBJ2-5, with D unclear. This CDR3 is built from 11 residues. Trimming took 3 bases from V and 5 from J, leaving 4 bases between them. The CDR3 protein is CASSLDETQYF. The CDR3 nucleotides read TGTGCCAGCAGTTTGGACGAGACCCAGTACTTC.

The genes are TRBV3-1 and TRBJ2-1; D unclear. CDR1 and CDR2 (germline): LGHDT, YNNKEL (reference sequence). V lost 6 bases to trimming and J lost 4 bases, with 10 bases between them. CDR3 length: 13 amino acids. The CDR3 DNA sequence: TGTGCCAGCAGACATGACATTTACAATGAGCAGTTCTTC. This translates into CASRHDIYNEQFF.

This clonotype has a handful of counts. The rearrangement uses TRBV20-1 and TRBJ2-3; TRBD1 matches 7 bases. The CDR3 is 17 amino acids. CDR1 and CDR2 (germline): DFQATT, SNEGSKA (reference sequence). Germline trimming cut 1 base from V and 4 bases from J; bases unmatched to any gene: 14. The CDR3 DNA follows: TGCAGTGCTAGAGTTTTGGGACAGAACCTCGACCCAGATACGCAGTATTTT. Protein product: CSARVLGQNLDPDTQYF.

The sample holds a few counts of this clonotype. The J gene is TRBJ2-3, the V gene TRBV6-1; D is undetermined. The V end was cut by 7 bases, the J end by 1 base, with 15 bases between. This CDR3 is 15 amino acids long. Per the germline V gene, CDR1 is MNHNS and CDR2 is SASEGT. DNA of the CDR3: TGTGCCAGCAAAAAAATCGACGGCCGCACAGATACGCAGTATTTT. Encoded protein: CASKKIDGRTDTQYF.

This clonotype has just a few counts. This rearrangement joins TRBV7-3 to TRBJ2-3; possibly TRBD1 for D (6 bases). V lost 2 bases and J lost 4, with 13 bases in between. This CDR3 has 15 residues. CDR1 and CDR2 (germline): SGHTA, FQGTGA. CDR3 protein: CASSLGDRPADTQYF. CDR3 DNA sequence: TGTGCCAGCAGCTTAGGTGACAGGCCCGCAGATACGCAGTATTTT.

In the case of this clonotype: A junction boundary mismatches the germline segment, possibly from a read error. CDR3: CASGLRVVGANVLTF. The CDR3, as DNA: TGTGCCAGCGGTTTGAGGGTGGTTGGGGCCAACGTCCTGACTTTC. This chain uses TRBV28 with TRBJ2-6; weak D call: TRBD2 (5 bases). Germline CDR1 and CDR2: MDHEN and SYDVKM. The CDR3 runs 15 residues.

This rearrangement joins TRBV5-1 to TRBJ1-1; possible D gene TRBD1, 5 bases. This CDR3 contains 15 residues. Trimming cost V 0 bases and J 5 bases, with 14 bases left between them. Germline V gene sequence: CDR1 SGHRS, CDR2 YFSETQ. In DNA, the CDR3 is TGCGCCAGCAGCTTGGGGGGGGTAGCGAGGACTGAAGCTTTCTTT. Translated, it gives CASSLGGVARTEAFF.

This chain joins TRBV29-1 and TRBJ2-3; 7 nucleotides align to TRBD1. The V and J ends lost 3 bases and 4 bases, in that order; junction bases with no gene match: 10. This CDR3 has 15 residues. CDR1 is SQVTM and CDR2 is ANQGSEA in the germline V gene. CDR3: CSVEGSGQTADTQYF. In DNA form, the CDR3 reads TGCAGCGTTGAGGGATCGGGACAGACGGCAGATACGCAGTATTTT.

The chain has TRBV29-1 and TRBJ2-3; 8 nucleotides agree with TRBD1. Trimming took 3 bases from V and 6 from J; bases not matched to a gene: 11. The length of the CDR3 is 15 residues. Germline CDR1 and CDR2: SQVTM and ANQGSEA. The CDR3, as DNA: TGCAGCGTTGACACGCCGGACAGGGCTTGGGATACGCAGTATTTT. This encodes CSVDTPDRAWDTQYF.

The chain uses TRBV12-3 or TRBV12-4 and TRBJ1-2; a possible D gene is TRBD1 (6 bases). Trimming cost V 8 bases and J 6 bases, with 22 bases left between them. This CDR3 has 15 residues. The CDR3 DNA reads TGTGCCAGCGGGATCGGTCCCAGGGGCGGCCATGGCTACACCTTC. It codes for CASGIGPRGGHGYTF.

This clonotype has at least ten counts. The V gene is TRBV7-2, the J gene TRBJ2-1; no firm D call. CDR1 is SGHTA, CDR2 FQGNSA, per germline. The CDR3 extends over 15 amino acids. Deletions cut 8 bases from V and 0 bases from J, with 14 bases between. In DNA, the CDR3 is TGTGCCAGCGCCTTTAGTCCTGACTCCTACAATGAGCAGTTCTTC. Protein sequence: CASAFSPDSYNEQFF.